A selection of T cell receptor beta chains follows, all from one sample in a study of cytotoxic CD8 clonotypes in ibrutinib-treated CLL. Using immunoSEQ multiplex PCR, the repertoire was profiled, and TCRdb retains in-frame clones only, with some absent. The data contain around 130,000 clones, 80% to 85% of them singletons. The sample here was PBMCs, taken after 24 months of ibrutinib treatment. The source of these receptors is a human donor with chronic lymphocytic leukemia. Both conserved end residues are trimmed from each CDR3. D genes are given only for firm matches.

TRBV7-2,TRBD2,TRBJ2-4,ASSLAGGAKNIQY
TRBV7-3,TRBD1,TRBJ1-2,ASSRTPGQGGGYT
TRBV6-5,.,TRBJ2-3,ASSPEDTQY
TRBV10-3,.,TRBJ1-1,ASAPDRNTEAF
TRBV25-1,TRBD1,TRBJ2-1,ASSAPPRDRGYNEQF
TRBV5-1,TRBD2,TRBJ2-3,ASSYPGTTQEVQY
TRBV5-1,TRBD1,TRBJ2-5,ASSSAGTGETQY
TRBV14,.,TRBJ2-5,ASSRSGGSKGETQY
TRBV10-3,.,TRBJ2-4,AISVPDIRRNIQY
TRBV27,.,TRBJ1-6,ASSTTTGYSPLH
TRBV11-2,.,TRBJ2-1,ASSLGTYNEQF
TRBV7-8,TRBD1,TRBJ2-1,ASSLVGTGRKF
TRBV7-9,.,TRBJ2-1,ASSLATDYNEQF
TRBV7-8,.,TRBJ2-7,ASSFGGARYEQY
TRBV11-2,.,TRBJ2-1,ASRERSSYNEQF
TRBV27,.,TRBJ1-2,ASAPNRENYGYT
TRBV7-2,.,TRBJ1-3,ASSLHPVGNTIY
TRBV7-8,TRBD1,TRBJ2-5,ASSLDRDREY
TRBV6-1,.,TRBJ2-7,ASSEAVWDSGSYEQY
TRBV9,.,TRBJ2-1,ASSVVDQKKQF
TRBV7-2,.,TRBJ2-5,ASSMNSQETQY
TRBV19,.,TRBJ1-2,ASSIATAYGYT
TRBV16,.,TRBJ1-2,ASSQLRAGSYGYT
TRBV10-3,.,TRBJ2-5,AISESGGMETQY
TRBV5-5,.,TRBJ1-6,ASSFGGGNSPLH
TRBV6-6,.,TRBJ1-6,ASSSLSSYNSPLH
TRBV5-1,TRBD1,TRBJ1-3,ASSEQGLNTIY
TRBV30,.,TRBJ2-7,AWGSYEQY
TRBV6-5,.,TRBJ2-3,ASSQLSRDTQY
TRBV29-1,.,TRBJ2-3,SVEDRRAPSTDTQY
TRBV6-6,.,TRBJ2-1,ASSYQGSNEQF
TRBV5-1,.,TRBJ2-2,ASSFQTGELF
TRBV7-9,.,TRBJ2-7,ASSLGLGGIHEQY
TRBV6-4,.,TRBJ2-3,ASSVQLGTDTQY
TRBV6-6,.,TRBJ1-4,ASSYGGLPEEKLF
TRBV6-5,.,TRBJ1-6,ASSYKGGGSPLH
TRBV7-2,.,TRBJ2-6,ASSLRVKGHHSGANVLT
TRBV27,.,TRBJ1-3,ASSFRGPGKGAGNTIY
TRBV28,TRBD1,TRBJ1-2,ASSLGTGGALGYT
TRBV19,.,TRBJ1-1,ASKGGSEAF
TRBV25-1,.,TRBJ2-6,ASSSGVGAGANVLT
TRBV11-2,.,TRBJ2-3,ASSLGGTQDTQY
TRBV9,.,TRBJ2-3,ASSPQTITDTQY
TRBV14,.,TRBJ2-2,ASSQSVTTGELF
TRBV10-1,.,TRBJ2-3,ASSAMDSSVNTQY
TRBV7-2,TRBD1,TRBJ1-1,ASSRSGTGTWNTEAF
TRBV5-6,TRBD1,TRBJ2-7,ASSYQGVKRYEQY
TRBV10-3,TRBD1,TRBJ1-2,AISESKGTGDNYGYT
TRBV5-8,TRBD1,TRBJ1-2,ASSSGQGGGYT
TRBV30,.,TRBJ1-1,AWSPGGGQAF